Listed below are T cell receptor beta chains from one sample, sequenced in a study of cytomegalovirus exposure and HLA in healthy donors. Clones were sequenced by immunoSEQ multiplex PCR, and TCRdb holds only the in-frame ones, with some missing. The profile shows around 150,000 clones, approximately 85% of them singletons. Specimen: PBMCs. The receptors derive from a man aged 18 to 29 in good health and CMV-seropositive. The CDR3 runs from the conserved cysteine through the conserved F or W. A D gene is named only where the DNA matches it firmly. Clone size, where shown, is once, few, many, or a class for clones that have expanded.

>few|TRBD1|TRBJ1-1|TRBV5-1
CASSRGQGDTEAFF
TGCGCCAGCAGCAGAGGACAGGGGGACACTGAAGCTTTCTTT
>NA|NA|TRBJ1-3|TRBV5-1
CASSLGLVGAGNTIYF
TGCGCCAGCAGCTTGGGACTGGTGGGTGCTGGAAACACCATATATTTT
>NA|TRBD1|TRBJ1-2|TRBV2
CASSETGEAGYTF
TGTGCCAGCAGTGAAACAGGGGAAGCTGGCTACACCTTC
>NA|NA|TRBJ2-2|TRBV6-1
CASSEGQGSWTGELFF
TGTGCCAGCAGTGAAGGGCAGGGGTCGTGGACCGGGGAGCTGTTTTTT
>NA|NA|TRBJ2-7|TRBV27
CASSDKLFSYEQYF
TGTGCCAGCAGCGACAAACTCTTCTCCTACGAGCAGTACTTC
>once|NA|TRBJ2-5|TRBV30
CAWSGSGQETQYF
TGTGCCTGGAGTGGTTCAGGCCAAGAGACCCAGTACTTC
>NA|NA|TRBJ1-2|TRBV2
CASSGEGRGYTF
TGTGCCAGCAGTGGGGAGGGGCGAGGCTACACCTTC
>NA|NA|TRBJ1-2|TRBV6-5
CASRLDSNYGYTF
TGTGCCAGCAGACTCGACAGTAACTATGGCTACACCTTC
>NA|NA|TRBJ1-2|TRBV28
CASSVGGSGYTF
TGTGCCAGCAGTGTCGGGGGGAGTGGCTACACCTTC
>NA|NA|TRBJ1-2|TRBV11-2
CASSLYTGYSTF
TGTGCCAGCAGCTTATATACAGGTTATAGCACCTTC